This T cell receptor beta chain was identified in a study of graft-versus-host responses after intestinal transplantation. Study-wide points: High graft-versus-host to host-versus-graft clonal ratios were found in allografts of patients who had graft-donor T cell macrochimerism. Recipient bone marrow held GvH clones, some seen earlier in ileum or blood. There was an association between peak levels of circulating GvH clones and early post-transplant HvG declines.

A word on this clone: The target antigen is unknown.

Clones were read by immunoSEQ multiplex PCR, and TCRdb kept only the in-frame ones, dropping some. In the table there are roughly 92,000 clones, 85% to 90% of which are singletons. With 5 bases clipped from V and 4 bases from J, the junction kept 5 bases outside the gene matches. The CDR3 has 14 amino acids. Germline V gene data show CDR1 as MNHNY and CDR2 as SVGAGI (reference sequence). The sample consisted of unstimulated CD4+ T cells sorted from spleen or lymph node cells, taken before intestinal transplant. The rearrangement uses TRBV6-6 and TRBJ1-5, with TRBD1 matching 7 bases. The TCR was taken from a human donor who received an intestinal transplant. DNA of the CDR3: TGTGCCAGCAGTGGTGGGGACAGAAATCAGCCCCAGCATTTT. It encodes CASSGGDRNQPQHF.